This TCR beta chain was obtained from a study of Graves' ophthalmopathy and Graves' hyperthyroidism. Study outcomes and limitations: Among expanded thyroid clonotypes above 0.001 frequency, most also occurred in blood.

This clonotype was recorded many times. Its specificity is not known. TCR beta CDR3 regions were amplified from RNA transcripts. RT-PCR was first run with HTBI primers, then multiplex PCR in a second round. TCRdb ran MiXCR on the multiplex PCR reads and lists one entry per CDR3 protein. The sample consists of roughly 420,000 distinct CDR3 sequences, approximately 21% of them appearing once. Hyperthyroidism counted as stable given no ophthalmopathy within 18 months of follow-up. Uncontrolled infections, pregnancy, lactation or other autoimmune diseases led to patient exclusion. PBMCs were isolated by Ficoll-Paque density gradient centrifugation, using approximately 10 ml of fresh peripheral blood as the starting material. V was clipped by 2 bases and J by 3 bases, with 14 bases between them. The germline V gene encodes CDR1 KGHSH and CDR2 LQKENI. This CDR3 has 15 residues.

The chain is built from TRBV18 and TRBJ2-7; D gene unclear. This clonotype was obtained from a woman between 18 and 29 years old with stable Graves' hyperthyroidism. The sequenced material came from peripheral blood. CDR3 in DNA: TGTGCCAGCTCACCAACGGACGGACCAGGCTACGAGCAGTACTTC. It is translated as CASSPTDGPGYEQYF.